Listed here is a single T cell receptor beta chain. Its antigen is undetermined. The data are from a study of T-cell reconstitution after alpha-beta-depleted transplantation in children. Whole-study results and caveats: T-cell counts and diversity at one year post-transplant came mainly from newly produced T cells. Several patients had high TCRbeta diversity at day 60; it came from surviving recipient T cells and thymic progenitors. Reportedly, alpha-beta T cells present about two months post-transplant originated from several hundred expanded clones of graft origin.

This CDR3 is built from 16 residues. Germline loops: CDR1 MGHRA, CDR2 YSYEKL. With 0 bases clipped from V and 9 bases from J, the junction kept 8 bases outside the gene matches. Unique molecular identifiers were built into the TCRbeta library. In TCRdb, the PCR reads were re-called with MiXCR into one record per CDR3 protein. The data show around 500,000 distinct CDR3 sequences, with 20% to 25% seen just once and roughly 14% held by the top ten. The rearrangement uses TRBV4-1 and TRBJ2-1, with TRBD2 matching over 10 bases. The sequence derives from a boy in the first two years of life who had a stem cell transplant for acute myeloid leukemia, so the T cells may come from the graft donor. The sequencing here drew on PBMCs, mostly from graft donor cells, taken 360 days after TCRalphabeta/CD19-depleted stem cell transplant. The DNA for the CDR3 is TGCGCCAGCAGCCAAGAAAGCTGGACTAGCGGACCTGAGCAGTTCTTC. It translates to CASSQESWTSGPEQFF.